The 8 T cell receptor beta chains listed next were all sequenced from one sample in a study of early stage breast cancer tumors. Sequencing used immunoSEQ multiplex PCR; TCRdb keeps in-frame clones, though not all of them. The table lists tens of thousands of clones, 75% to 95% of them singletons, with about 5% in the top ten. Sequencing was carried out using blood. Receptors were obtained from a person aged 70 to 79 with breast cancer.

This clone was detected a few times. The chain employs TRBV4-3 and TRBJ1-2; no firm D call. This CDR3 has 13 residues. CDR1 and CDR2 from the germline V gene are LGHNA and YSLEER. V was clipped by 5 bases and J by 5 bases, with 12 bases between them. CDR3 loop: CASSSPNVYGYTF. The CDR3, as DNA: TGCGCCAGCAGCTCCCCTAACGTGTATGGCTACACCTTC.

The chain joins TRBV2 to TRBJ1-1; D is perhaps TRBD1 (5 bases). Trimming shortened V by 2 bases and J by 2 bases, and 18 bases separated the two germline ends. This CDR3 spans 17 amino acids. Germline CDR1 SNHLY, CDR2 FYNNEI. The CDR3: CASSESWGGTDNTEAFF. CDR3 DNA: TGTGCCAGCAGTGAAAGTTGGGGGGGTACAGATAACACTGAAGCTTTCTTT.

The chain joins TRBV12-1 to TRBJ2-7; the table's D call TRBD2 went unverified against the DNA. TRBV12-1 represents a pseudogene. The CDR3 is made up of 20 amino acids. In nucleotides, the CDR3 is TGTGCCAGCAGCCCTTCACCCCTGACTGCCCTTAGCGGGTCTTATTACGAGCAGTACTTC. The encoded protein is CASSPSPLTALSGSYYEQYF.

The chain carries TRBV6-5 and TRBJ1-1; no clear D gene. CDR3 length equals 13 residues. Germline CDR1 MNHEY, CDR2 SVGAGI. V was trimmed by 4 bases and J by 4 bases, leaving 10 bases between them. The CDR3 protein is CASSSGWSTEAFF. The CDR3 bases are TGTGCCAGCAGTTCCGGGTGGAGCACTGAAGCTTTCTTT.

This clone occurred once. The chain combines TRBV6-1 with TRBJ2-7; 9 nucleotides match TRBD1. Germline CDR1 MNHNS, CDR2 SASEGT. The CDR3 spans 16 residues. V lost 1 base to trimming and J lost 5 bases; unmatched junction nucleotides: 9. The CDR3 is CASSEVDGQGPHEQYF. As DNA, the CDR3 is TGTGCCAGCAGTGAAGTGGATGGACAGGGGCCGCACGAGCAGTACTTC.

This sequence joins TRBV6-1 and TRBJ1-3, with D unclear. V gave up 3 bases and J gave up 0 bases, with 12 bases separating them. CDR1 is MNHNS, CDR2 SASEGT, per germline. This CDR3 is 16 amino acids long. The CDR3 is CASSDQTANSGNTIYF. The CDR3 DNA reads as TGTGCCAGCAGTGACCAGACTGCTAACTCTGGAAACACCATATATTTT.

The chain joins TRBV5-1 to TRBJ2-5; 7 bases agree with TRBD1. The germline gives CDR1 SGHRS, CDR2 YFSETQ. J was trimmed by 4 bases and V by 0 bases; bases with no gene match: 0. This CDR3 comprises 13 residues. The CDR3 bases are TGCGCCAGCAGCTTGGGACAGGGAGAGACCCAGTACTTC. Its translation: CASSLGQGETQYF. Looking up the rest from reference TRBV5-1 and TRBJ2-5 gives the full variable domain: KAGVTQTPRYLIKTRGQQVTLSCSPISGHRSVSWYQQTPGQGLQFLFEYFSETQRNKGNFPGRFSGRQFSNSRSEMNVSTLELGDSALYLCASSLGQGETQYFGPGTRLLVL.

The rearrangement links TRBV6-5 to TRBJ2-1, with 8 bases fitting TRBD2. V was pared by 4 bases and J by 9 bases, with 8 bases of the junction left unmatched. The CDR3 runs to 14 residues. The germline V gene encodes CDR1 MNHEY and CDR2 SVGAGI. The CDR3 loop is CASSFSAGGREQFF. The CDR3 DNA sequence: TGTGCCAGCAGTTTTAGCGCGGGGGGACGTGAGCAGTTCTTC.